This is a list of T cell receptor beta chains from one sample in a study of shared clonotypes between healthy human individuals. Data came from immunoSEQ multiplex PCR; TCRdb stores just in-frame clones and leaves some out. The table lists around 1,900,000 clones, approximately 92% of them singletons, with more than 1.5% in the top ten. Sequences were obtained from naive CD8+ T cells from PBMCs. Receptor source: a man aged 18 to 35 in good health. Some clones in this sample may be carry-over from other donors' samples. The CDR3 runs from the conserved cysteine through the conserved F or W. The order of the fields is clone size, V gene, D gene, J gene, CDR3 DNA, CDR3 protein. D genes are given only for firm matches. Only some rows state a clone size, as once, few, many or a class for expanded clones.

-,TRBV28,TRBD2,TRBJ2-1,TGTGCCAGCCTGGGGCTGGGACTAGCGGAAGTATACAATGAGCAGTTCTTC,CASLGLGLAEVYNEQFF
-,TRBV5-4,-,TRBJ2-1,TGTGCCAGCAGCTTGGACAGGGATCCCTACAATGAGCAGTTCTTC,CASSLDRDPYNEQFF
-,TRBV30,-,TRBJ1-3,TGTGCCTGGACCCGAGGGTTGCCGATACCAATCTCTGGAAACACCATATATTTT,CAWTRGLPIPISGNTIYF
-,TRBV6-6,-,TRBJ1-5,TGTGCCAGCAGTTACGGCCCGGGACCTAGCAATCAGCCCCAGCATTTT,CASSYGPGPSNQPQHF
-,TRBV2,TRBD1,TRBJ1-2,TGTGCCAGCAGTGAATGGACAGGATCCTATGGCTACACCTTC,CASSEWTGSYGYTF
-,TRBV9,-,TRBJ2-7,TGTGCCAGCAGCGGAAACGTACAGGGCCGCGAGCAGTACTTC,CASSGNVQGREQYF
few,TRBV6-4,-,TRBJ2-1,TGTGCCAGCAGTGACTCGGGCTCCTACAATGAGCAGTTCTTC,CASSDSGSYNEQFF
-,TRBV4-1,-,TRBJ1-2,TGCGCCAGCAGCCAGTCTCGGGCGCTGAACTATGGCTACACCTTC,CASSQSRALNYGYTF
-,TRBV13,TRBD2,TRBJ2-5,TGTGCCAGCAGCGTCACTAGCGGGAGAATGGAGACCCAGTACTTC,CASSVTSGRMETQYF
-,TRBV7-3,-,TRBJ1-1,TGTGCCAGCAGCTTAATCCGGCGGGCGGCTTCCCCAGGAGCTTTCTTT,CASSLIRRAASPGAFF
once,TRBV13,-,TRBJ2-1,TGTGCCAGCAGCCCCGATAAGAGCTACACCTACAATGAGCAGTTCTTC,CASSPDKSYTYNEQFF
-,TRBV27,-,TRBJ2-7,TGTGCCAGCAGTTCGGGCCGGAACTACGAGCAGTACTTC,CASSSGRNYEQYF
-,TRBV9,TRBD1,TRBJ2-5,TGTGCCAGCAGCGGCGGGACAGGGGGGGAGACCCAGTACTTC,CASSGGTGGETQYF
-,TRBV28,-,TRBJ2-7,TGTGCCAGCAGTTTACGGGGGAGCCTGGACGAGCAGTACTTC,CASSLRGSLDEQYF
-,TRBV7-9,TRBD2,TRBJ2-3,TGTGCCAGCAGCCCTCGGACTAGCGGGAGATCAGATACGCAGTATTTT,CASSPRTSGRSDTQYF
-,TRBV29-1,-,TRBJ2-1,TGCAGCGTTGAAGATCGGGTGAGGTACAATGAGCAGTTCTTC,CSVEDRVRYNEQFF
-,TRBV2,TRBD1,TRBJ2-5,TGTGCCAGCAGTGCCCTGGACAGGGTCACGGAAGAGACCCAGTACTTC,CASSALDRVTEETQYF
-,TRBV7-3,-,TRBJ2-1,TGTGCCAGCAGCTTAACTCAGGGTTCCTACAATGAGCAGTTCTTC,CASSLTQGSYNEQFF
-,TRBV10-3,-,TRBJ2-3,TGTGCCATCAGTGGGATTCCGGGACGGGGGATTTCAGATACGCAGTATTTT,CAISGIPGRGISDTQYF
-,TRBV7-9,-,TRBJ1-1,TGTGCCAGCAGCTTAGCAGGCTCATTCCTCCCTGAAGCTTTCTTT,CASSLAGSFLPEAFF
-,TRBV9,TRBD1,TRBJ1-3,TGTGCCAGCAGCTATACAGGGGCTGGAAACACCATATATTTT,CASSYTGAGNTIYF
-,TRBV7-3,TRBD2,TRBJ2-2,TGTGCCAGCAGCTTAATCGGCGGGAGGACAGCGAACACCGGGGAGCTGTTTTTT,CASSLIGGRTANTGELFF
-,TRBV5-6,TRBD2,TRBJ2-2,TGTGCCAGCACCATCCTGGGACTAGCAGACACCGGGGAGCTGTTTTTT,CASTILGLADTGELFF
-,TRBV9,TRBD2,TRBJ2-1,TGTGCCAGCAGCGCCAGGACTAGCGGGAGGGTGGACAATGAGCAGTTCTTC,CASSARTSGRVDNEQFF
-,TRBV27,-,TRBJ1-2,TGTGCCAGCAGTACCCACCCGACAGGTTATGGCTACACCTTC,CASSTHPTGYGYTF
-,TRBV7-2,-,TRBJ2-5,TGTGCCAGCAGCTTATCAGCCCCGGTAATCCAAGAGACCCAGTACTTC,CASSLSAPVIQETQYF
-,TRBV27,-,TRBJ2-7,TGTGCCAGCAGTCCTACGACAGCCACCTACGAGCAGTACTTC,CASSPTTATYEQYF
-,TRBV4-3,-,TRBJ2-2,TGCGCCAGCAGCCGAGGGAAAACCGGGGAGCTGTTTTTT,CASSRGKTGELFF
-,TRBV27,TRBD2,TRBJ2-1,TGTGCCAGCAGTTTTCGCGGGAGCTCCTACAATGAGCAGTTCTTC,CASSFRGSSYNEQFF
once,TRBV18,-,TRBJ2-2,TGTGCCAGCTCACCAAGGGGTACCGGGGAGCTGTTTTTT,CASSPRGTGELFF
-,TRBV28,-,TRBJ1-2,TGTGCCAGCAGTTTAGCCCCGCCGGGACCTTTTCTTGGCTACACCTTC,CASSLAPPGPFLGYTF
-,TRBV6-1,-,TRBJ2-7,TGTGCCAGCAGGGGTGGCGGGACCTACGAGCAGTACTTC,CASRGGGTYEQYF
-,TRBV4-1,TRBD2,TRBJ2-7,TGCGCCAGCAGCCCCGGGACTAGCGGGGGCTACGAGCAGTACTTC,CASSPGTSGGYEQYF
-,TRBV7-6,-,TRBJ2-1,TGTGCCAGCAGCCCCACCTATAGGGGTTTCCTCTCCTACAATGAGCAGTTCTTC,CASSPTYRGFLSYNEQFF
-,TRBV7-2,TRBD2,TRBJ2-1,TGTGCCAGCAGCTTTGGGGGAGGGCCGAATGAGCAGTTCTTC,CASSFGGGPNEQFF
-,TRBV28,-,TRBJ1-1,TGTGCCAGCACCCCCGACCTTATGAACACTGAAGCTTTCTTT,CASTPDLMNTEAFF
-,TRBV27,-,TRBJ1-5,TGTGCCAGCAGTTATCGGGACGGTGATCAGCCCCAGCATTTT,CASSYRDGDQPQHF
-,TRBV5-1,-,TRBJ2-3,TGCGCCAGCAGCCCCTGGGTCAGCACAGATACGCAGTATTTT,CASSPWVSTDTQYF
-,TRBV27,-,TRBJ1-1,TGTGCCAGCAGTCCAACGAAGGGACCTGAAGCTTTCTTT,CASSPTKGPEAFF
-,TRBV7-9,TRBD1,TRBJ1-4,TGTGCCAGCAGCTCGACAGGGGTGGCTGAAAAACTGTTTTTT,CASSSTGVAEKLFF
once,TRBV28,-,TRBJ1-1,TGTGCCAGCAGTTTATTAGGTTCGGGGACTGAAGCTTTCTTT,CASSLLGSGTEAFF
-,TRBV5-6,TRBD1,TRBJ1-2,TGTGCCAGCAGCCCCACAGGGGGCGGAGGCTACACCTTC,CASSPTGGGGYTF
-,TRBV27,-,TRBJ2-1,TGTGCCAGCAGCCCAGCCTCCTACAATGAGCAGTTCTTC,CASSPASYNEQFF
-,TRBV27,-,TRBJ2-7,TGTGCCAGCAGTTCACTATCGGGCTCCTTTGACGGGCAGTACTTC,CASSSLSGSFDGQYF
-,TRBV11-3,-,TRBJ2-3,TGTGCCAGCAGCTGGGGCCGGGGAGATACGCAGTATTTT,CASSWGRGDTQYF
-,TRBV5-8,TRBD1,TRBJ1-5,TGTGCCAGCAGCTTTGGGACAGGGTTACGTCGGCAGCCCCAGCATTTT,CASSFGTGLRRQPQHF
-,TRBV2,TRBD1,TRBJ1-2,TGTGCCAGCAGGGAATCGGGACAGGGGGCCCTCTATGGCTACACCTTC,CASRESGQGALYGYTF
few,TRBV2,TRBD1,TRBJ1-5,TGTGCCAGCAGTGAGAGGGGGCGCTTCGGACAGCCCCAGCATTTT,CASSERGRFGQPQHF
-,TRBV19,-,TRBJ1-1,TGTGCCAGTAGTATAGATCGCACCGGGACTCCGATTAGGGCTGAAGCTTTCTTT,CASSIDRTGTPIRAEAFF
once,TRBV18,-,TRBJ2-7,TGTGCCAGCTCACCTGACCCCTACGAGCAGTACTTC,CASSPDPYEQYF